Following are 20 T cell receptor beta chains from one sample sequenced in a study of early T cells in non-severe SARS-CoV-2 infection. TCRdb re-called the 5' RACE reads with MiXCR, one entry per CDR3 protein. The table includes tens of thousands of distinct CDR3 sequences, less than 5% detected once. Sequenced sample: whole blood. The receptors were gathered from an adult who was a healthcare worker with PCR-confirmed SARS-CoV-2 infection or an uninfected control (not recorded which).

This clonotype was counted at least ten times. The chain recombines TRBV20-1 with TRBJ1-6; 7 nucleotides align to TRBD1. Unmatched junction bases numbered 9, after V lost 1 base and J lost 6 bases. The CDR3 extends over 16 amino acids. The germline CDR1 and CDR2 sequences are DFQATT and SNEGSKA (reference sequence). The CDR3 bases are TGCAGTGCTAGAGTAGCGGAGGGACAGTCTAATTCACCCCTCCACTTT. Its translation is CSARVAEGQSNSPLHF.

V and J are TRBV29-1 and TRBJ1-4; D not certain. CDR1 is SQVTM, CDR2 ANQGSEA, per germline. The CDR3 is made up of 12 amino acids. Trimming stripped 0 bases from V and 10 bases from J, with 9 bases between. The CDR3 DNA reads as TGCAGCGTTGAAGATGCCGAGGGAAAACTGTTTTTT. Translated: CSVEDAEGKLFF.

This clonotype was observed many times. Here the CDR3 DNA reads TGTGCCAGCAGGTCGTGGACAGGGCAAGGCCAAGAGACCCAGTACTTC. Amino acid sequence: CASRSWTGQGQETQYF. The chain uses TRBV28 and TRBJ2-5, with 8 bases fitting TRBD1. Germline loops: CDR1 MDHEN, CDR2 SYDVKM. After removal of 6 bases from V and 1 base from J, the junction contained 10 bases not matched to a gene. The CDR3 spans 16 residues.

V is TRBV27 and J is TRBJ2-1; no definite D call. The V and J ends lost 5 bases and 7 bases respectively, with 9 bases between them. Per germline, CDR1 MNHEY and CDR2 SMNVEV (reference sequence). The CDR3 is made up of 12 amino acids. CDR3 sequence: CASSPGMNEQFF. The CDR3 nucleotides read TGTGCCAGCAGTCCAGGAATGAATGAGCAGTTCTTC.

This clonotype was picked up many times. The rearrangement uses TRBV27 and TRBJ2-5, with 8 bases that match TRBD1. With 0 bases clipped from V and 5 bases from J, the junction kept 11 bases outside the gene matches. Germline V gene data show CDR1 as MNHEY and CDR2 as SMNVEV (reference sequence). The CDR3 totals 17 residues. The CDR3 protein is CASSLSPPGGAGETQYF. In DNA, the CDR3 is TGTGCCAGCAGTTTATCCCCCCCAGGGGGCGCGGGGGAGACCCAGTACTTC.

This clonotype appeared a few times. The chain links TRBV6-1 to TRBJ1-2; D may be TRBD1 (5 bases). Germline values: CDR1 MNHNS, CDR2 SASEGT. CDR3 size: 13 residues. V was clipped by 8 bases and J by 3 bases, with 13 bases between them. CDR3 residues: CASSVRVDYGYTF. The CDR3 DNA follows: TGTGCCAGCTCTGTCAGGGTGGACTATGGCTACACCTTC.

This clonotype came up a few times. V gene TRBV19 combines with J gene TRBJ2-2, with D perhaps TRBD1 or TRBD2 (5 bases each). Per germline, CDR1 LNHDA and CDR2 SQIVND (reference sequence). Trimming pared 5 bases from V and 6 bases from J, leaving 19 bases between. CDR3 length: 16 residues. CDR3 residues: CASSFSRDPAAGELFF. The CDR3 DNA sequence: TGTGCCAGTAGTTTCTCCCGGGACCCAGCGGCCGGGGAGCTGTTTTTT.

The table lists this clonotype with many counts. This sequence joins TRBV20-1 and TRBJ1-3, with D unresolved. CDR1 DFQATT and CDR2 SNEGSKA come from the germline V gene (reference sequence). Trimming left V 7 bases short and J 1 base short, with 8 bases between. The CDR3 consists of 12 residues. Here the CDR3 reads CSVMASGNTIYF. CDR3 nucleotide sequence: TGCAGTGTAATGGCTTCTGGAAACACCATATATTTT.

The sample holds many counts of this clonotype. The chain links TRBV9 to TRBJ1-1; 7 positions match TRBD1. V shed 2 bases and J 7 bases; nucleotides not matched to a gene: 5. The germline CDR1 and CDR2 sequences are SGDLS and YYNGEE. The CDR3 loop spans 13 amino acids. CDR3 coding DNA: TGTGCCAGCAGCGTTAAAGACAGGGTTGAAGCTTTCTTT. Its translation: CASSVKDRVEAFF.

There are many counts of this clonotype. The J gene is TRBJ1-1, the V gene TRBV19; the match to TRBD1 covers 9 bases. Germline V gives CDR1 LNHDA, CDR2 SQIVND (reference sequence). The CDR3 consists of 16 residues. The V segment lost 8 bases and the J segment 1 base; nucleotides outside the gene matches: 11. This CDR3 is CASQRRRDRENTEAFF. CDR3 coding DNA: TGTGCCAGTCAACGCCGTAGGGACAGGGAGAACACTGAAGCTTTCTTT. The variable domain in full, with the rest retrieved from reference TRBV19 and TRBJ1-1, is DGGITQSPKYLFRKEGQNVTLSCEQNLNHDAMYWYRQDPGQGLRLIYYSQIVNDFQKGDIAEGYSVSREKKESFPLTVTSAQKNPTAFYLCASQRRRDRENTEAFFGQGTRLTVV.

The sample holds many counts of this clonotype. The chain employs TRBV7-3 and TRBJ2-1, with 9 positions matching TRBD1. The ends lost 3 bases at V and 8 bases at J; junction bases unmatched: 8. CDR1 and CDR2 from the germline V gene are SGHTA and FQGTGA. CDR3 size: 15 residues. CDR3 nucleotides: TGTGCCAGCAGCTTCGCCGGGACAGGGAGCGATGAGCAGTTCTTC. Protein sequence: CASSFAGTGSDEQFF.

This clonotype was counted at least ten times. The chain uses TRBV5-1 and TRBJ2-3; 7 bases line up with TRBD2. Trimming cost V 3 bases and J 2 bases; bases outside gene matches: 9. From germline, CDR1 is SGHRS and CDR2 YFSETQ. The CDR3 covers 16 residues. CDR3 nucleotides: TGCGCCAGCAGCTCGAACGGACTAGGGGCCACAGATACGCAGTATTTT. Translation: CASSSNGLGATDTQYF.

This clonotype was counted ten times or more. The chain uses TRBV7-8 and TRBJ2-7; 7 bases line up with TRBD2. The CDR3 has 15 amino acids. After removal of 5 bases from V and 1 base from J, the junction contained 8 bases not matched to a gene. The germline V gene has CDR1 SGHVS and CDR2 FQNEAQ. CDR3: CASSPSGISSYEQYF. The CDR3 coding sequence is TGTGCCAGCAGCCCGAGCGGGATAAGTTCCTACGAGCAGTACTTC.

The table lists this clonotype with many counts. CDR3 in DNA: TGTGCCAGCAGCTTATCAACTTCCTACGAGCAGTACTTC. This translates into CASSLSTSYEQYF. The chain joins TRBV7-6 to TRBJ2-7; D uncertain. The CDR3 has 13 amino acids. V was shortened by 2 bases and J by 1 base, with 6 bases between the two germline ends. CDR1 and CDR2 (germline): SGHVS, FNYEAQ.

This clonotype has a count of ten or more. The V gene is TRBV12-3 or TRBV12-4, the J gene TRBJ2-7; possible D gene TRBD2, 6 bases. The CDR3 consists of 16 residues. The V end was cut by 3 bases, the J end by 0 bases, with 15 bases between. CDR3 DNA sequence: TGTGCCAGCAGTTTCTCCCCGGGACTGAGCTCCTACGAGCAGTACTTC. Translated, it gives CASSFSPGLSSYEQYF.

This clonotype showed up many times. The chain carries TRBV25-1 and TRBJ2-7; a weak D match, TRBD2 (5 bases). This CDR3 is 13 amino acids long. Deletions cut 6 bases from V and 2 bases from J, with 11 bases between. Germline CDR1 reads MGHDK; CDR2 reads SYGVNS. The CDR3 DNA follows: TGTGCCAGCAGCGTACTAGATCCCTACGAGCAGTACTTC. The encoded protein is CASSVLDPYEQYF.

Ten or more counts support this clonotype. The rearrangement joins TRBV6-5 to TRBJ2-7; 9 nucleotides match TRBD2. Looked up from germline, CDR1 is MNHEY and CDR2 is SVGAGI. The CDR3 covers 14 residues. With 2 bases clipped from V and 3 bases from J, the junction kept 2 bases outside the gene matches. The CDR3 protein is CASSYERGDYEQYF. Written as DNA, the CDR3 is TGTGCCAGCAGTTACGAGCGGGGGGACTACGAGCAGTACTTC.

This clonotype was counted only a few times. The gene calls are TRBV10-3 and TRBJ2-7, with 7 bases identical to TRBD1. From germline, CDR1 is ENHRY and CDR2 SYGVKD. The CDR3 loop spans 13 amino acids. Trimming removed 5 bases from V and 2 bases from J; junction bases left unmatched: 3. CDR3 region: CAISPGQTYEQYF. As DNA, the CDR3 is TGTGCCATCAGTCCGGGACAGACCTACGAGCAGTACTTC.

This clonotype has at least ten counts. V is TRBV7-2 and J is TRBJ2-7; 7 bases match TRBD1. V shed 4 bases, J shed 9 bases, and the junction held 9 bases outside the gene matches. CDR1 is SGHTA and CDR2 is FQGNSA in the germline V gene. The length of the CDR3 is 13 residues. The CDR3 is CASSSTTGLGQYF. CDR3 nucleotides: TGTGCCAGCAGCTCAACGACAGGGTTAGGGCAGTACTTC.

The V and J genes are TRBV5-1 and TRBJ1-6; 12 positions agree with TRBD1. The CDR3 extends over 16 amino acids. Looked up from germline, CDR1 is SGHRS and CDR2 is YFSETQ. V shed 6 bases and J 7 bases; nucleotides not matched to a gene: 8. CDR3 loop: CASKGTGGAENSPLHF. The CDR3 region has the DNA TGCGCCAGCAAGGGGACAGGGGGCGCCGAGAATTCACCCCTCCACTTT.